These T cell receptor beta chains were read from a single sample in a study of shared clonotypes between healthy human individuals. The repertoire was sequenced with immunoSEQ multiplex PCR; TCRdb's copy has only in-frame clones and lacks some. The table records hundreds of thousands of clones, roughly 98% of them present only once. Sample: naive CD8+ T cells sorted from blood. The receptors were sampled from a man younger than 45 in good health. The CDR3 runs from the conserved cysteine through the conserved F or W. Each record gives: clone size, V gene, D gene, J gene, CDR3 protein, CDR3 DNA. A D gene is named only where the DNA matches it firmly. For some rows the clone size is stated as once, few or many, or as a class when expanded; others skip it.

>-|TRBV4-2|TRBD2|TRBJ2-7
CASSHGTSVTYEQYF
TGTGCCAGCAGCCACGGGACTAGCGTCACCTACGAGCAGTACTTC
>-|TRBV6-1|-|TRBJ2-7
CAQTTYEQYF
TGTGCCCAGACGACCTACGAGCAGTACTTC
>-|TRBV25-1|-|TRBJ2-1
CASRDVGGSYNEQFF
TGTGCCAGCAGAGACGTGGGAGGCTCCTACAATGAGCAGTTCTTC
>-|TRBV2|TRBD1|TRBJ2-6
CARTGTENSGANVLTF
TGTGCCAGAACCGGGACAGAGAACTCTGGGGCCAACGTCCTGACTTTC
>once|TRBV11-2|-|TRBJ2-3
CATGTQLGADTQYF
TGTGCCACCGGAACCCAATTGGGTGCAGATACGCAGTATTTT
>-|TRBV5-1|TRBD2|TRBJ2-7
CASSTIPGQTSGSISYEQYF
TGCGCCAGCAGCACCATACCGGGACAGACTAGCGGGAGTATCTCCTACGAGCAGTACTTC
>once|TRBV25-1|-|TRBJ2-6
CASSEFSSSGANVLTF
TGTGCCAGCAGTGAATTCTCCAGCTCTGGGGCCAACGTCCTGACTTTC
>once|TRBV27|-|TRBJ2-1
CASSFEGPNEQFF
TGTGCCAGCAGTTTTGAGGGCCCCAATGAGCAGTTCTTC
>-|TRBV5-1|TRBD2|TRBJ2-7
CASSSGTSGRALYEQYF
TGCGCCAGCAGCTCCGGGACTAGCGGGAGGGCCCTCTACGAGCAGTACTTC
>-|TRBV9|-|TRBJ2-3
CASSVERADTQYF
TGTGCCAGCAGCGTAGAAAGGGCAGATACGCAGTATTTT
>-|TRBV15|-|TRBJ1-1
CATSRDWNTEAFF
TGTGCCACCAGCAGAGATTGGAACACTGAAGCTTTCTTT
>-|TRBV29-1|TRBD1|TRBJ2-3
CSVEGTGVADTQYF
TGCAGCGTTGAAGGGACAGGGGTCGCAGATACGCAGTATTTT
>-|TRBV6-4|-|TRBJ2-7
CASSEELGPYEQYF
TGTGCCAGCAGTGAAGAACTAGGACCCTACGAGCAGTACTTC
>-|TRBV13|TRBD2|TRBJ2-1
CASRKAGESLDEQFF
TGTGCCAGCAGAAAAGCGGGAGAAAGTCTTGATGAGCAGTTCTTC
>once|TRBV27|-|TRBJ1-1
CASRGQNTEAFF
TGTGCCAGCCGAGGGCAGAACACTGAAGCTTTCTTT
>-|TRBV27|TRBD1|TRBJ2-7
CASSLRVDRDHEQYF
TGTGCCAGCAGTTTAAGGGTAGACAGGGACCACGAGCAGTACTTC
>-|TRBV5-1|TRBD2|TRBJ2-1
CASSLVDSGVYNEQFF
TGCGCCAGCAGCTTGGTTGACAGCGGGGTATACAATGAGCAGTTCTTC
>once|TRBV7-6|TRBD2|TRBJ2-3
CASSLVGGLAEEPGFADTQYF
TGTGCCAGCAGCTTAGTAGGCGGACTAGCGGAAGAACCGGGCTTCGCAGATACGCAGTATTTT
>-|TRBV27|-|TRBJ2-1
CASSHSREPYNEQFF
TGTGCCAGCAGTCATTCTAGAGAACCCTACAATGAGCAGTTCTTC
>-|TRBV11-2|TRBD2|TRBJ2-1
CASRSFGGRMVGDEQFF
TGTGCCAGCAGAAGTTTTGGCGGGAGGATGGTTGGGGATGAGCAGTTCTTC
>once|TRBV7-6|-|TRBJ2-1
CASSPLPRGDDNEQFF
TGTGCCAGCAGCCCTCTCCCCAGGGGGGACGACAATGAGCAGTTCTTC
>-|TRBV7-9|TRBD1|TRBJ2-7
CASSLQGAAYEQYF
TGTGCCAGCAGCTTACAGGGGGCGGCCTACGAGCAGTACTTC
>-|TRBV10-3|TRBD1|TRBJ2-2
CAISYRGVNTGELFF
TGTGCCATCAGCTACAGGGGGGTGAACACCGGGGAGCTGTTTTTT
>-|TRBV15|-|TRBJ2-2
CATEPTSWSGELFF
TGTGCCACCGAACCCACCTCTTGGTCCGGGGAGCTGTTTTTT
>-|TRBV7-6|-|TRBJ2-1
CASSLGWGNEQFF
TGTGCCAGCAGCTTAGGGTGGGGCAATGAGCAGTTCTTC
>-|TRBV5-1|-|TRBJ2-2
CASSLDRVSGGELFF
TGCGCCAGCAGCTTGGACAGGGTGAGCGGCGGGGAGCTGTTTTTT
>-|TRBV6-6|-|TRBJ2-7
CASSYLNRAVYEQYF
TGTGCCAGCAGTTATCTCAACAGAGCGGTCTACGAGCAGTACTTC
>-|TRBV27|TRBD1|TRBJ2-5
CASSQVLTGEYQETQYF
TGTGCCAGCAGCCAAGTCCTGACAGGGGAGTACCAAGAGACCCAGTACTTC
>-|TRBV7-9|TRBD1|TRBJ2-2
CAIETGIDTGELFF
TGTGCCATAGAGACAGGGATCGACACCGGGGAGCTGTTTTTT
>once|TRBV7-6|-|TRBJ2-3
CASSLGPLADTQYF
TGTGCCAGCAGCTTAGGCCCGCTTGCAGATACGCAGTATTTT
>-|TRBV29-1|TRBD2|TRBJ2-7
CSVTYTGLAGGEQYF
TGCAGCGTTACATATACGGGACTAGCGGGAGGCGAGCAGTACTTC
>-|TRBV11-2|-|TRBJ2-1
CASSFGRDTYNEQFF
TGTGCCAGCAGCTTTGGAAGGGATACTTACAATGAGCAGTTCTTC
>-|TRBV6-6|-|TRBJ2-3
CASSFTLGYGDTQYF
TGTGCCAGCAGCTTTACCTTGGGGTACGGAGATACGCAGTATTTT
>-|TRBV6-5|TRBD1|TRBJ1-2
CASSLQTGGYGYTF
TGTGCCAGCAGTTTGCAGACAGGGGGCTATGGCTACACCTTC
>-|TRBV27|-|TRBJ2-6
CASSYYSGANVLTF
TGTGCCAGCAGCTACTACTCTGGGGCCAACGTCCTGACTTTC
>-|TRBV15|-|TRBJ2-7
CATSQFPSAVDEQYF
TGTGCCACCAGCCAGTTCCCGTCGGCCGTCGACGAGCAGTACTTC
>-|TRBV27|TRBD2|TRBJ2-7
CASSLYPPDGAGASYEQYF
TGTGCCAGCAGTTTATATCCACCGGATGGGGCGGGAGCATCCTACGAGCAGTACTTC
>-|TRBV18|TRBD2|TRBJ2-1
CASSPSRGEGLGGNEQFF
TGTGCCAGCTCACCTTCCCGGGGGGAGGGCCTAGGAGGCAATGAGCAGTTCTTC
>-|TRBV6-5|-|TRBJ1-1
CASSPTQSEAFF
TGTGCCAGCAGCCCGACGCAGTCTGAAGCTTTCTTT
>-|TRBV28|TRBD1|TRBJ1-5
CASRPTGGSGQPQHF
TGTGCCAGCAGGCCGACAGGGGGCTCCGGTCAGCCCCAGCATTTT
>-|TRBV11-1|TRBD1|TRBJ2-5
CASSPSGDRGYSTETQYF
TGTGCCAGCAGCCCATCGGGGGACAGGGGGTACTCGACAGAGACCCAGTACTTC
>-|TRBV18|-|TRBJ2-7
CASSPLRQPPYEQYF
TGTGCCAGCTCACCCCTCCGACAGCCACCCTACGAGCAGTACTTC
>-|TRBV4-1|TRBD1|TRBJ2-7
CASSQVQGAVYEQYF
TGCGCCAGCAGCCAAGTCCAGGGGGCCGTCTACGAGCAGTACTTC
>-|TRBV5-1|TRBD1|TRBJ2-7
CASSKGTGALYEQYF
TGCGCCAGCAGCAAAGGGACAGGGGCTTTGTACGAGCAGTACTTC
>-|TRBV27|-|TRBJ2-7
CASSPRQDRYEQYF
TGTGCCAGCAGCCCGAGACAGGACCGGTACGAGCAGTACTTC
>-|TRBV7-9|-|TRBJ2-2
CASSRKGRPNTGELFF
TGTGCCAGCAGCAGAAAGGGACGTCCGAACACCGGGGAGCTGTTTTTT